A selection of T cell receptor beta chains follows, all from one sample in a study of T cell responses to AZD1222 COVID-19 vaccine. Profiling relied on immunoSEQ multiplex PCR, and the TCRdb table lists in-frame clones only, not all of them. Of approximately 100,000 clones in the sample, 75% to 95% were seen once. The sequenced sample was peripheral blood, obtained on day 0 of AZD1222 vaccination. The receptors here all came from an adult in good health. Both conserved end residues are part of each CDR3. A D gene is named only where the DNA matches it firmly. For some rows the clone size is stated as once, few or many, or as a class when expanded; others skip it.

D,V,size,J,DNA,CDR3
-,TRBV19,-,TRBJ2-3,TGTGCCAGTAGTATAGATCTGAGACAGGCTAGCACAGATACGCAGTATTTT,CASSIDLRQASTDTQYF
-,TRBV19,-,TRBJ1-5,TGTGCCAGTAGTTCAAAGGGGTTTCAGCCCCAGCATTTT,CASSSKGFQPQHF
TRBD1,TRBV24-1,-,TRBJ2-7,TGTGCCACCAGTGAAGGGGGACAGGGAAGGTACGAGCAGTACTTC,CATSEGGQGRYEQYF
-,TRBV28,once,TRBJ1-2,TGTGCCAGCAGTTTACAACGATATGGCTACACCTTC,CASSLQRYGYTF
-,TRBV28,-,TRBJ2-2,TGTGCCAGCAAGGCAGGGGAGAACACCGGGGAGCTGTTTTTT,CASKAGENTGELFF
-,TRBV4-1,-,TRBJ2-3,TGCGCCAGCAGCCAAGATCGGGGCCTCACAGATACGCAGTATTTT,CASSQDRGLTDTQYF
-,TRBV5-8,-,TRBJ2-7,TGTGCCAGCAGCTTCGGCTGGGGCACCATAGACGAGCAGTACTTC,CASSFGWGTIDEQYF
TRBD2,TRBV2,-,TRBJ2-3,TGTGCCAGCAGCGGGACTAGCGGGGGAACGCAGTATTTT,CASSGTSGGTQYF
-,TRBV15,few,TRBJ1-2,TGTGCCACCAGCAGAGATGTCGAGGCAACAGGGAAGGGCTACACCTTC,CATSRDVEATGKGYTF
-,TRBV11-2,once,TRBJ2-7,TGTGCCAGCAGCTTCAACGCGGGGGCAGACGAGCAGTACTTC,CASSFNAGADEQYF
TRBD2,TRBV14,-,TRBJ2-7,TGTGCCAGCAGCCTCCATGGGGACTACCCTCTACGGGAGCAGTACTTC,CASSLHGDYPLREQYF
TRBD1,TRBV5-1,-,TRBJ2-5,TGCGCCAGCAGCAACGGACAGGGGAGAGAGACCCAGTACTTC,CASSNGQGRETQYF
-,TRBV5-1,-,TRBJ2-1,TGCGCCAGCAGCTTGGCCGTCTGGAACCCCTACAATGAGCAGTTCTTC,CASSLAVWNPYNEQFF
-,TRBV7-9,-,TRBJ1-2,TGTGCCAGCAGCTTAGACACGGGGGCCAATGGCTACACCTTC,CASSLDTGANGYTF
TRBD1,TRBV5-4,-,TRBJ2-5,TGTGCCAGCAGCTCGACGACTGACAGGGAAGAGACCCAGTACTTC,CASSSTTDREETQYF
-,TRBV7-9,-,TRBJ1-3,TGTGCCAGCAGCAAGGAGGGGGAGTCTGGAAACACCATATATTTT,CASSKEGESGNTIYF
-,TRBV5-5,-,TRBJ1-3,TGTGCCAGCAGCCGGACCTCCGCTGGAAACACCATATATTTT,CASSRTSAGNTIYF
-,TRBV7-9,once,TRBJ2-2,TGTGCCAGCAGCGACCGGGCCTTTTCTCGGGGGGAGCTGTTTTTT,CASSDRAFSRGELFF
-,TRBV6-5,-,TRBJ2-3,TGTGCCAGCAGGGCTAGCACAGATACGCAGTATTTT,CASRASTDTQYF
-,TRBV5-8,-,TRBJ1-5,TGTGCCAGCAGCTTGGCCTCCGGTTTTAGGGGCAATCAGCCCCAGCATTTT,CASSLASGFRGNQPQHF
-,TRBV19,-,TRBJ1-6,TGTGCCAGTAGCCCTGGACAAATTACGAGTTCCTATAATTCACCCCTCCACTTT,CASSPGQITSSYNSPLHF
TRBD2,TRBV2,-,TRBJ2-3,TGTGCCAGCTCAGGACTAGCGGGCACAGATACGCAGTATTTT,CASSGLAGTDTQYF
-,TRBV6-5,few,TRBJ1-1,TGTGCCAGCAGGGTGCCGGGGGCTATCACTGAAGCTTTCTTT,CASRVPGAITEAFF
TRBD1,TRBV11-2,-,TRBJ2-4,TGTGCCAGCAGCCCTAGGGACAGGGTTAAAAACATTCAGTACTTC,CASSPRDRVKNIQYF
-,TRBV2,-,TRBJ1-2,TGTGCCAGCAGTGGACAGACCTATGGCTACACCTTC,CASSGQTYGYTF
TRBD1,TRBV19,once,TRBJ1-5,TGTGCCAGTAGTATCCCGGACAGGGAGGTCCAGCCCCAGCATTTT,CASSIPDREVQPQHF
-,TRBV28,once,TRBJ2-2,TGTGCCAGCAGTTTTGGGGCCGGGGAGCTGTTTTTT,CASSFGAGELFF
-,TRBV5-4,once,TRBJ1-1,TGTGCCAGCAGCACCGGCGGGGGGATTGAAACTGAAGCTTTCTTT,CASSTGGGIETEAFF
-,TRBV19,-,TRBJ1-5,TGTGCCAGTAGTATAGGGGTAGGAGGACAGCCCCAGCATTTT,CASSIGVGGQPQHF
-,TRBV6-5,-,TRBJ1-6,TGTGCCAGCAGTTCGGACTATAATTCACCCCTCCACTTT,CASSSDYNSPLHF
-,TRBV21-1,-,TRBJ2-4,TGTGCCAGCAGCAAAGTTATCGGGAGGCGGGGGTTGGTCAAAAACATTCAGTACTTC,CASSKVIGRRGLVKNIQYF
-,TRBV5-5,-,TRBJ1-2,TGTGCCAGCAGCAGGGACGACGGAACTAACTATGGCTACACCTTC,CASSRDDGTNYGYTF
-,TRBV12-5,-,TRBJ1-1,TGTGCTAGTGGTCTTCAGGGGCCTCTGAACACTGAAGCTTTCTTT,CASGLQGPLNTEAFF
-,TRBV29-1,-,TRBJ1-2,TGCAGCGTTGAAGGCGAAAACAGCTTTAACTATGGCTACACCTTC,CSVEGENSFNYGYTF
-,TRBV2,-,TRBJ1-6,TGTGCCAGCAGTGATGGGGGACAATATAATTCACCCCTCCACTTT,CASSDGGQYNSPLHF
-,TRBV30,-,TRBJ1-6,-,CACSGRARHNSPLHF
TRBD1,TRBV6-5,-,TRBJ1-2,TGTGCCAGCAGCCAGACAGGGTCCTCCTATGGCTACACCTTC,CASSQTGSSYGYTF
TRBD2,TRBV24-1,-,TRBJ2-5,TGTGCCACCAGTGATCCTAGCGGGGGAGGTGAGACCCAGTACTTC,CATSDPSGGGETQYF
TRBD1,TRBV7-9,-,TRBJ1-6,TGTGCCAGCAGCTTACCGGGACAGGGGAGCTCCTATAATTCACCCCTCCACTTT,CASSLPGQGSSYNSPLHF
TRBD2,TRBV10-1,-,TRBJ2-3,TGCGCCAGCAGTGAGGTGCGGGGGGCATACACAGATACGCAGTATTTT,CASSEVRGAYTDTQYF
-,TRBV5-4,-,TRBJ2-3,TGTGCCAGCAGCCCTAGGAGATCTAGCACAGATACGCAGTATTTT,CASSPRRSSTDTQYF
TRBD1,TRBV2,-,TRBJ1-2,TGTGCCAGCATCCCGCTCCCCGGGACAGCGTATGGCTACACCTTC,CASIPLPGTAYGYTF
TRBD2,TRBV11-2,once,TRBJ2-1,TGTGCCAGCAGCTTAGATCGGACTAGCGGGGGGGCACGGCAGTTCTTC,CASSLDRTSGGARQFF
TRBD2,TRBV27,-,TRBJ2-5,TGTGCCAGCGCTTTAGCGGGGGCCCAAGAGACCCAGTACTTC,CASALAGAQETQYF
-,TRBV15,-,TRBJ1-4,TGTGCCACCAGCATGGGCTTTCGGGAAAAACTGTTTTTT,CATSMGFREKLFF
-,TRBV3-1/TRBV3-2,few,TRBJ2-7,TGTGCCAGCAGCCAAGATGCATTCTCCTACGAGCAGTACTTC,CASSQDAFSYEQYF